Presented here are 9 T cell receptor beta chains from one specimen sequenced in a study of shared clonotypes between healthy human individuals. Only in-frame clones appear in the TCRdb table, and some are missing; sequencing was by immunoSEQ multiplex PCR. This table has roughly 2.2 million clones, 85% to 95% appearing once. Sequencing was performed on naive CD4+ T cells from PBMCs. Subset indicated: CD45RA+ positively selected. The receptors come from a man younger than 30 in good health. Some clones in this sample may be carry-over from other donors' samples.

This clone was seen a single time. The rearrangement uses TRBV5-6 and TRBJ1-3; D gene ambiguous. The CDR3 is 16 amino acids. V dropped 3 bases and J dropped 0 bases, with 13 bases sitting between them. Germline assignment: CDR1 SGHDT and CDR2 YYEEEE. CDR3 residues: CASSSRRALSGNTIYF. In nucleotides, the CDR3 is TGTGCCAGCAGCTCTAGGCGGGCACTCTCTGGAAACACCATATATTTT.

The gene calls are TRBV15 and TRBJ2-7, with D tentatively TRBD2 (5 bases). Germline V gene data show CDR1 as LNHNV and CDR2 as YYDKDF (reference sequence). This CDR3 is built from 16 residues. V shed 5 bases and J shed 5 bases, with 22 bases lying between them. The CDR3 protein is CATSSLWGEVHHEQYF. The CDR3 DNA is TGTGCCACCAGCTCCCTATGGGGAGAGGTCCACCACGAGCAGTACTTC.

The genes are TRBV5-1 and TRBJ2-5, with 7 bases that match TRBD1. V lost 4 bases and J lost 1; bases outside the gene matches: 7. The CDR3 has 15 residues. The germline CDR1 and CDR2 sequences are SGHRS and YFSETQ. The CDR3 spells CASSHGTALQETQYF. The CDR3 nucleotides read TGCGCCAGCAGCCATGGGACAGCCCTCCAAGAGACCCAGTACTTC.

The chain couples TRBV27 to TRBJ2-7; D is possibly TRBD2 (6 bases). The CDR3 contains 17 residues. V lost 5 bases, J lost 0 bases, and 20 bases lay in between. Germline V gives CDR1 MNHEY, CDR2 SMNVEV (reference sequence). CDR3 residues: CASSPSGLAPFSYEQYF. Here the CDR3 DNA reads TGTGCCAGCAGTCCCTCGGGGCTAGCGCCTTTCTCCTACGAGCAGTACTTC.

This clone was observed a single time. The same CDR3 can be traced to other DNA sequences in this sample. The chain carries TRBV5-1 and TRBJ1-5; no definite D call. Trimming stripped 0 bases from V and 2 bases from J, with 6 bases between. This CDR3 is built from 14 residues. CDR1 and CDR2 (germline): SGHRS, YFSETQ. CDR3 amino acids: CASSLGAGNQPQHF. In nucleotides, the CDR3 is TGCGCCAGCAGCTTGGGGGCAGGCAATCAGCCCCAGCATTTT.

This clone was counted a few times. The V and J genes are TRBV18 and TRBJ2-7; 10 positions agree with TRBD1. The CDR3 spans 14 residues. J was trimmed by 7 bases and V by 3 bases; bases with no gene match: 6. Germline CDR1 KGHSH, CDR2 LQKENI. The CDR3 region has the DNA TGTGCCAGCTCACCGGGACAGGGGAACAGAGAGCAGTACTTC. Its translation: CASSPGQGNREQYF.

The gene calls are TRBV2 and TRBJ2-5, with TRBD1 identical over 9 bases. The better agreement between TRBJ2-7 and the DNA end casts doubt on the J call. This CDR3 comprises 14 residues. Looked up from germline, CDR1 is SNHLY and CDR2 is FYNNEI. CDR3 sequence (DNA): TGTGCCAGCAGTTATTACAGGGGGCCGGACGAGCAGTACTTC. Translating gives CASSYYRGPDEQYF.

The chain joins TRBV6-6 to TRBJ2-7, with 9 bases aligning to TRBD1. CDR3 length: 15 amino acids. J gave up 1 base and V 2 bases, and 3 bases lay outside the gene matches. Per the germline V gene, CDR1 is MNHNY and CDR2 is SVGAGI (reference sequence). The CDR3: CASSYAGQGSYEQYF. Here the CDR3 DNA reads TGTGCCAGCAGTTACGCGGGACAGGGTTCCTACGAGCAGTACTTC.

On this clone itself: The identical CDR3 is also encoded by other nucleotide sequences in the sample. This chain joins TRBV27 and TRBJ1-1; no clear D gene. The CDR3 covers 13 residues. CDR1 MNHEY and CDR2 SMNVEV come from the germline V gene (reference sequence). Deletions cut 2 bases from V and 4 bases from J, with 8 bases between. The CDR3 loop is CASSLRRGTEAFF. CDR3 coding DNA: TGTGCCAGCAGTTTACGAAGAGGCACTGAAGCTTTCTTT.